These 31 T cell receptor beta chains share one sample of origin, sequenced in a study of shared clonotypes between healthy human individuals. Profiling relied on immunoSEQ multiplex PCR, and the TCRdb table lists in-frame clones only, not all of them. The data contain about 490,000 clones, roughly 85% of them singletons. Sequenced material: PBMCs. Receptor source: a middle-aged woman in good health. Some clones in this sample may be carry-over from other donors' samples.

The CDR3 region is CASSARGAGNEKLFF. CDR3 coding DNA: TGTGCCAGCAGTGCTCGGGGCGCGGGGAATGAAAAACTGTTTTTT. The chain links TRBV25-1 to TRBJ1-4, with D possibly being TRBD1 (5 bases). Between the trimmed V and J ends, which lost 4 bases and 5 bases, there was a span of 14 bases. Germline values: CDR1 MGHDK, CDR2 SYGVNS. The CDR3 is 15 residues long.

V and J are TRBV4-3 and TRBJ2-7; 7 nucleotides line up with TRBD1. The CDR3 is made up of 14 amino acids. The germline gives CDR1 LGHNA, CDR2 YSLEER. V was pared by 0 bases and J by 2 bases, with 1 base of the junction left unmatched. The CDR3 loop is CASSQETGTYEQYF. The DNA of the CDR3 is TGCGCCAGCAGCCAAGAGACAGGGACCTACGAGCAGTACTTC.

The CDR3 sequence: CASSDIRMMGQGRHTEAFF. The CDR3 DNA reads TGTGCCAGCAGTGATATTAGGATGATGGGCCAGGGGCGTCATACTGAAGCTTTCTTT. The genes are TRBV6-1 and TRBJ1-1, with D possibly TRBD1 on 6 matching bases. The ends were cut back, 3 bases at V and 5 bases at J, with 28 bases in the middle. Germline assignment: CDR1 MNHNS and CDR2 SASEGT. This CDR3 spans 19 amino acids.

The chain carries TRBV5-4 and TRBJ2-5, with D hard to call. Germline-derived CDR1 and CDR2 are SGHNT and YYREEE (reference sequence). Trimming pared 5 bases from V and 0 bases from J, leaving 14 bases between. CDR3 length equals 15 residues. CDR3 nucleotides: TGTGCCAGCAGTCCTACCCCGGACGACCAAGAGACCCAGTACTTC. This sequence encodes CASSPTPDDQETQYF.

The chain combines TRBV5-1 with TRBJ2-5, with TRBD2 matching 11 bases. The ends lost 4 bases at V and 3 bases at J; junction bases unmatched: 8. There are 16 residues in the CDR3. Germline CDR1 reads SGHRS; CDR2 reads YFSETQ. The CDR3 sequence: CASSGILAGVEETQYF. For the CDR3, the DNA is TGCGCCAGCAGCGGTATACTAGCGGGAGTTGAAGAGACCCAGTACTTC.

This chain joins TRBV2 and TRBJ2-7; 8 nucleotides line up with TRBD1. Losses at the gene ends were 6 bases for V and 1 base for J; bases not matched to a gene: 20. The CDR3 totals 19 residues. CDR1 is SNHLY and CDR2 is FYNNEI in the germline V gene. CDR3 coding DNA: TGTGCCAGCAGCTTAGCGGTGAGAACAGGGGGACTGGGGTCCTACGAGCAGTACTTC. Translation: CASSLAVRTGGLGSYEQYF.

This chain links TRBV28 with TRBJ2-7; 7 nucleotides match TRBD2. CDR1 MDHEN and CDR2 SYDVKM come from the germline V gene. V trimming: 8 bases; J trimming: 1 base; junction bases outside the gene matches: 2. This CDR3 spans 12 amino acids. CDR3 sequence (DNA): TGTGCCAGCCTCGGGGGGTCCTACGAGCAGTACTTC. Amino acids: CASLGGSYEQYF.

The chain recombines TRBV19 with TRBJ2-3, with D maybe TRBD2 (6 bases). Germline V gene sequence: CDR1 LNHDA, CDR2 SQIVND (reference sequence). V lost 4 bases and J lost 3, with 11 bases in between. CDR3 length equals 14 residues. DNA of the CDR3: TGTGCCAGTAGTACAAGGACTATTACAGATACGCAGTATTTT. This codes for CASSTRTITDTQYF.

The rearrangement links TRBV29-1 to TRBJ1-2, with TRBD1 identical over 8 bases. Germline CDR1 SQVTM, CDR2 ANQGSEA. Losses at the gene ends were 7 bases for V and 4 bases for J; bases not matched to a gene: 8. CDR3 length: 13 residues. The CDR3 region is CSAKGQGGYGYTF. CDR3 bases: TGCAGCGCCAAAGGACAGGGTGGCTATGGCTACACCTTC. The full variable domain, in which reference TRBV29-1 and TRBJ1-2 provide the parts outside the CDR3, is SAVISQKPSRDICQRGTSLTIQCQVDSQVTMMFWYRQQPGQSLTLIATANQGSEATYESGFVIDKFPISRPNLTFSTLTVSNMSPEDSSIYLCSAKGQGGYGYTFGSGTRLTVV.

The rearrangement uses TRBV5-1 and TRBJ2-5; TRBD2 aligns across 7 bases. CDR3 length: 13 amino acids. With 7 bases clipped from V and 5 bases from J, the junction kept 8 bases outside the gene matches. Per germline, CDR1 SGHRS and CDR2 YFSETQ. CDR3 amino acids: CASWREGPETQYF. The CDR3 nucleotides read TGCGCCAGCTGGAGGGAGGGCCCCGAGACCCAGTACTTC. Combining the CDR3 with reference TRBV5-1 and TRBJ2-5 gives the whole variable domain KAGVTQTPRYLIKTRGQQVTLSCSPISGHRSVSWYQQTPGQGLQFLFEYFSETQRNKGNFPGRFSGRQFSNSRSEMNVSTLELGDSALYLCASWREGPETQYFGPGTRLLVL.

The CDR3 here is CASSFDHGNYEQYF. The CDR3 bases are TGTGCCAGCAGCTTCGATCACGGCAACTACGAGCAGTACTTC. The gene calls are TRBV7-8 and TRBJ2-7, with no clear D. V was clipped by 3 bases and J by 3 bases, with 12 bases between them. CDR1 SGHVS and CDR2 FQNEAQ come from the germline V gene. The CDR3 totals 14 residues.

The chain joins TRBV10-2 to TRBJ2-3; TRBD2 aligns across 9 bases. From germline, CDR1 is WSHSY and CDR2 SAAADI. The CDR3 consists of 14 residues. The V gene end was trimmed by 7 bases and the J gene end by 4 bases; junction bases not matched to a gene: 6. The CDR3 nucleotides read TGCGCCAGCAAGGGCGGGAGGGCCTCAGATACGCAGTATTTT. This encodes CASKGGRASDTQYF.

This clone came up many times. The V and J genes are TRBV29-1 and TRBJ2-2; possibly TRBD2 for D (6 bases). The CDR3 extends over 13 amino acids. V gave up 7 bases and J gave up 5 bases, with 14 bases separating them. Germline V CDR1 and CDR2: SQVTM, ANQGSEA. The CDR3 reads CSADQGGTGELFF. CDR3 nucleotide sequence: TGCAGCGCAGACCAGGGAGGTACCGGGGAGCTGTTTTTT.

This sequence joins TRBV11-2 and TRBJ1-1; D remains ambiguous. V dropped 2 bases and J dropped 3 bases, with 10 bases sitting between them. Germline V gene data show CDR1 as SGHAT and CDR2 as FQNNGV. CDR3 length equals 14 residues. CDR3 DNA: TGTGCCAGCAGCTTAACGGCGGGTGACACTGAAGCTTTCTTT. Translated, it gives CASSLTAGDTEAFF. The variable domain in full, completed from reference TRBV11-2 and TRBJ1-1, reads EAGVAQSPRYKIIEKRQSVAFWCNPISGHATLYWYQQILGQGPKLLIQFQNNGVVDDSQLPKDRFSAERLKGVDSTLKIQPAKLEDSAVYLCASSLTAGDTEAFFGQGTRLTVV.

This sequence joins TRBV18 and TRBJ2-1; 7 bases agree with TRBD1. The CDR3 runs 15 residues. The germline V gene has CDR1 KGHSH and CDR2 LQKENI. The ends lost 4 bases at V and 2 bases at J; junction bases unmatched: 5. The CDR3 region has the DNA TGTGCCAGCTCACTGCCACAGGGGACCTACAATGAGCAGTTCTTC. Protein product: CASSLPQGTYNEQFF.

The chain couples TRBV5-1 to TRBJ2-5; no firm D call. The V gene's germline CDR1 is SGHRS and CDR2 YFSETQ. V shed 0 bases and J shed 0 bases, with 9 bases lying between them. The CDR3 runs to 15 residues. CDR3 sequence reads: CASSLARAYQETQYF. For the CDR3, the DNA is TGCGCCAGCAGCTTGGCAAGGGCCTACCAAGAGACCCAGTACTTC.

The rearrangement uses TRBV7-8 and TRBJ2-2; a possible D gene is TRBD1 (6 bases). V dropped 4 bases and J dropped 4 bases, with 16 bases sitting between them. CDR1 and CDR2 (germline): SGHVS, FQNEAQ. The CDR3 totals 16 residues. This CDR3 is CASSSRTARSTGELFF. Here the CDR3 DNA reads TGTGCCAGCAGCTCCAGGACAGCTCGGTCCACCGGGGAGCTGTTTTTT.

As for this clone: Other DNA sequences of this sample code for an identical CDR3. This chain connects TRBV30 to TRBJ1-5; perhaps TRBD1 as D (5 bases). The CDR3 is made up of 16 amino acids. CDR1 and CDR2 from the germline V gene are GTSNPN and SVGIG (reference sequence). Trimming pared 3 bases from V and 3 bases from J, leaving 18 bases between. The CDR3 is CAWSAGPGQANQPQHF. The CDR3 DNA reads as TGTGCCTGGAGCGCCGGACCCGGACAAGCCAATCAGCCCCAGCATTTT.

Of note for this clone: A read error may account for a junction end that differs from germline. The rearrangement uses TRBV6-5 and TRBJ2-7; D is perhaps TRBD1 (6 bases). This CDR3 is 13 amino acids long. CDR1 is MNHEY, CDR2 SVGAGI, per germline. CDR3 in amino acids: CASSHPLTGETAF. CDR3 in DNA: TGTGCCAGCAGTCACCCCTTGACAGGAGAGACCGCCTTC.

The chain has TRBV2 and TRBJ1-5, with no clear D. Germline CDR1 SNHLY, CDR2 FYNNEI. The CDR3 covers 13 residues. V dropped 2 bases and J dropped 7 bases, with 9 bases sitting between them. The CDR3 loop reads CASSEMPDQPQHF. The CDR3 nucleotides are TGTGCCAGCAGTGAAATGCCGGACCAGCCCCAGCATTTT.

CDR3: CASSPQAGGNEKLFF. DNA for the CDR3: TGTGCCAGCAGTCCCCAGGCAGGGGGCAACGAAAAACTGTTTTTT. The V and J genes are TRBV6-1 and TRBJ1-4, with 8 positions matching TRBD1. This CDR3 has 15 amino acids. Germline trimming cut 5 bases from V and 8 bases from J; bases unmatched to any gene: 10. CDR1 MNHNS and CDR2 SASEGT come from the germline V gene.

The CDR3 region is CASSLRSGLYGYTF. In DNA form, the CDR3 reads TGTGCCAGCAGTTTAAGGTCGGGGCTCTATGGCTACACCTTC. The V call is TRBV27, the J call TRBJ1-2, with a tentative D call TRBD1 (5 bases). V was shortened by 2 bases and J by 4 bases, with 11 bases between the two germline ends. The CDR3 extends over 14 amino acids. Per the germline V gene, CDR1 is MNHEY and CDR2 is SMNVEV (reference sequence).

The J gene is TRBJ2-7, the V gene TRBV2, with D unresolved. CDR1 SNHLY and CDR2 FYNNEI come from the germline V gene. The CDR3 has 17 residues. The V gene lost 8 bases and the J gene lost 2 bases, with 25 bases spanning the gap. CDR3 region: CASADGRPQNPPYEQYF. CDR3 DNA: TGTGCCAGCGCGGATGGGCGGCCGCAAAACCCCCCCTACGAGCAGTACTTC.

This chain uses TRBV19 with TRBJ2-7; D is uncertain. Germline loops: CDR1 LNHDA, CDR2 SQIVND (reference sequence). The V end was cut by 5 bases, the J end by 7 bases, with 15 bases between. The CDR3 covers 13 residues. CDR3 sequence: CASSLGQIEEQYF. CDR3 nucleotide sequence: TGTGCCAGTAGTCTCGGTCAGATTGAAGAGCAGTACTTC.

V and J are TRBV29-1 and TRBJ2-5; 9 bases agree with TRBD1. CDR1 SQVTM and CDR2 ANQGSEA come from the germline V gene. This CDR3 region has 14 residues. Trimming removed 7 bases from V and 5 bases from J; junction bases left unmatched: 11. The CDR3: CSASHTGGGETQYF. The CDR3 nucleotides read TGCAGCGCCTCCCACACAGGGGGCGGGGAGACCCAGTACTTC.

The chain combines TRBV19 with TRBJ2-7; D unclear. The CDR3 extends over 14 amino acids. Germline V gene lookup returns CDR1 LNHDA and CDR2 SQIVND (reference sequence). With 5 bases removed from V and 0 bases from J, the gap between germline ends came to 11 bases. CDR3 bases: TGTGCCAGTAGTGCTCAAACGAGCTCCTACGAGCAGTACTTC. It is translated as CASSAQTSSYEQYF. The full variable domain, its missing parts supplied by reference TRBV19 and TRBJ2-7, is DGGITQSPKYLFRKEGQNVTLSCEQNLNHDAMYWYRQDPGQGLRLIYYSQIVNDFQKGDIAEGYSVSREKKESFPLTVTSAQKNPTAFYLCASSAQTSSYEQYFGPGTRLTVT.

The gene calls are TRBV6-1 and TRBJ1-5, with D maybe TRBD1 (6 bases). The CDR3 contains 17 residues. The V gene lost 0 bases and the J gene lost 2 bases, with 14 bases spanning the gap. The V gene's germline CDR1 is MNHNS and CDR2 SASEGT. The CDR3 protein is CASSEALAAGGNQPQHF. The DNA for the CDR3 is TGTGCCAGCAGTGAAGCTCTGGCGGCAGGGGGCAATCAGCCCCAGCATTTT.

This clone was counted ten times or more. This chain joins TRBV27 and TRBJ2-3, with D perhaps TRBD2 (6 bases). Germline CDR1 reads MNHEY; CDR2 reads SMNVEV (reference sequence). This CDR3 has 15 amino acids. The V and J ends lost 4 bases and 3 bases respectively, with 14 bases between them. CDR3 sequence: CASSSGSIRTDTQYF. CDR3 sequence (DNA): TGTGCCAGCAGTTCCGGGAGTATCCGTACAGATACGCAGTATTTT.

This rearrangement joins TRBV29-1 to TRBJ2-2, with D possibly being TRBD1 (6 bases). Germline V gene lookup returns CDR1 SQVTM and CDR2 ANQGSEA. The CDR3 covers 13 residues. V lost 5 bases and J 3 bases, leaving 10 bases between the germline ends. In nucleotides, the CDR3 is TGCAGCGTTACAGGGTTTTACACCGGGGAGCTGTTTTTT. Amino acids: CSVTGFYTGELFF.

The rearrangement links TRBV7-9 to TRBJ1-3; D gene uncertain. V was shortened by 4 bases and J by 0 bases, with 13 bases between the two germline ends. CDR3 length: 16 residues. Per the germline V gene, CDR1 is SEHNR and CDR2 is FQNEAQ (reference sequence). In DNA, the CDR3 is TGTGCCAGCAGCTATTGGACGGGAAGCTCTGGAAACACCATATATTTT. The encoded protein is CASSYWTGSSGNTIYF. The full variable domain, with the rest looked up from reference TRBV7-9 and TRBJ1-3, is DTGVSQNPRHKITKRGQNVTFRCDPISEHNRLYWYRQTLGQGPEFLTYFQNEAQLEKSRLLSDRFSAERPKGSFSTLEIQRTEQGDSAMYLCASSYWTGSSGNTIYFGEGSWLTVV.

The chain recombines TRBV6-6 with TRBJ2-2, with D tentatively TRBD2 (5 bases). The germline V and J ends were trimmed by 4 bases and 5 bases, with 14 bases remaining between them. CDR3 length: 15 amino acids. CDR1 is MNHNY and CDR2 is SVGAGI in the germline V gene (reference sequence). In DNA form, the CDR3 reads TGTGCCAGCAGTTTACTAGGCCCCCGAACCGGGGAGCTGTTTTTT. It translates to CASSLLGPRTGELFF.